Listed below are T cell receptor beta chains from one sample, sequenced in a study of blood T cell repertoires in COVID-19. The protocol was immunoSEQ multiplex PCR, while the TCRdb copy is restricted to in-frame clones and leaves out a portion. The repertoire holds just over 150,000 clones, with approximately 80% as singletons. The source material was peripheral blood. All receptors come from a woman older than 75 with acute or convalescent COVID-19. Each CDR3 is given with its conserved first and last residue. The order of the fields is V gene, D gene, clone size, J gene, CDR3 DNA, CDR3 protein. A D gene is named only where the DNA matches it firmly. Clone size, where shown, is once, few, many, or a class for clones that have expanded.

v_call: TRBV5-1
d_call: NA
clone_size: once
j_call: TRBJ1-1
cdr3_nt: TGCGCCAGCAGCTTGGGACATTCCTTAAACACTGAAGCTTTCTTT
cdr3_aa: CASSLGHSLNTEAFF

v_call: TRBV13
d_call: TRBD2
clone_size: NA
j_call: TRBJ2-2
cdr3_nt: TGTGCCAGCAGCGAGGCCCCGGGAGGTGGGGAGCTGTTTTTT
cdr3_aa: CASSEAPGGGELFF

v_call: TRBV4-3
d_call: NA
clone_size: once
j_call: TRBJ1-3
cdr3_nt: TGCGCCAGCAGCCCTACTCGGGGATTTGGAAACACCATATATTTT
cdr3_aa: CASSPTRGFGNTIYF

v_call: TRBV5-1
d_call: TRBD1
clone_size: NA
j_call: TRBJ2-7
cdr3_nt: TGCGCCAGCAGACCGGGACAGGGGCTATACGAGCAGTACTTC
cdr3_aa: CASRPGQGLYEQYF

v_call: TRBV7-2
d_call: NA
clone_size: few
j_call: TRBJ2-2
cdr3_nt: TGTGCCAGCAGCTTCGTTTCGAACACCGGGGAGCTGTTTTTT
cdr3_aa: CASSFVSNTGELFF

v_call: TRBV6-5
d_call: NA
clone_size: NA
j_call: TRBJ1-2
cdr3_nt: TGTGCCAGCAGTTACTTTCGAGAGGATGGCTACACCTTC
cdr3_aa: CASSYFREDGYTF

v_call: TRBV25-1
d_call: NA
clone_size: NA
j_call: TRBJ1-1
cdr3_nt: TGTGCCAGCAGTGAATGGGGGGGCACTGAAGCTTTCTTT
cdr3_aa: CASSEWGGTEAFF

v_call: TRBV29-1
d_call: TRBD2
clone_size: NA
j_call: TRBJ2-1
cdr3_nt: TGCAGCTTAGAGCGGGAGAGCTCCTACAATGAGCAGTTCTTC
cdr3_aa: CSLERESSYNEQFF

v_call: TRBV2
d_call: NA
clone_size: NA
j_call: TRBJ2-5
cdr3_nt: TGTGCCAGCAGTGAAAGGGGTCAGGAGACCCAGTACTTC
cdr3_aa: CASSERGQETQYF

v_call: TRBV12-3/TRBV12-4
d_call: NA
clone_size: NA
j_call: TRBJ1-2
cdr3_nt: TGTGCCAGCAGTTCCAGGGTTGGCTACACCTTC
cdr3_aa: CASSSRVGYTF

v_call: TRBV10-3
d_call: NA
clone_size: NA
j_call: TRBJ1-1
cdr3_nt: TGTGCCATCAGTGAGTCGAAGGGGGGGTTCAACACTGAAGCTTTCTTT
cdr3_aa: CAISESKGGFNTEAFF

v_call: TRBV14
d_call: NA
clone_size: NA
j_call: TRBJ2-3
cdr3_nt: TGTGCCAGCAGCCAAGATCGGAGCGGTACGCAGTATTTT
cdr3_aa: CASSQDRSGTQYF

v_call: TRBV28
d_call: NA
clone_size: NA
j_call: TRBJ1-1
cdr3_nt: TGTGCCAGCAGTTTATGGGGGGCCACTGAAGCTTTCTTT
cdr3_aa: CASSLWGATEAFF

v_call: TRBV10-3
d_call: TRBD1
clone_size: NA
j_call: TRBJ1-3
cdr3_nt: TGTGCCCATACAGGGGAACCTGGAAACACCATATATTTT
cdr3_aa: CAHTGEPGNTIYF

v_call: TRBV6-2/TRBV6-3
d_call: TRBD2
clone_size: NA
j_call: TRBJ2-7
cdr3_nt: TGTGCCAGCAGTTTTGGACTAGCGGGTAACCCCTCCTACGAGCAGTACTTC
cdr3_aa: CASSFGLAGNPSYEQYF

v_call: TRBV25-1
d_call: NA
clone_size: once
j_call: TRBJ2-3
cdr3_nt: TGTGCCAGCAGTGAATCAGGGAAAGGAACAGATACGCAGTATTTT
cdr3_aa: CASSESGKGTDTQYF

v_call: TRBV7-9
d_call: NA
clone_size: NA
j_call: TRBJ1-2
cdr3_nt: TGTGCCAGCAGCGAGACAGAGAACTATGGCTACACCTTC
cdr3_aa: CASSETENYGYTF

v_call: TRBV19
d_call: NA
clone_size: NA
j_call: TRBJ1-1
cdr3_nt: TGTGCCAGTAGTAGGGGACAAGAGAACACTGAAGCTTTCTTT
cdr3_aa: CASSRGQENTEAFF

v_call: TRBV20-1
d_call: NA
clone_size: NA
j_call: TRBJ2-3
cdr3_nt: TGCAGTGCTAGTCTCTCACTTGCGGCTAGCACAGATACGCAGTATTTT
cdr3_aa: CSASLSLAASTDTQYF

v_call: TRBV7-9
d_call: NA
clone_size: NA
j_call: TRBJ1-1
cdr3_nt: TGTGCCAGCAGCTTAGAGGCGGCGGGGCGAGCTTTCTTT
cdr3_aa: CASSLEAAGRAFF

v_call: TRBV4-1
d_call: TRBD1
clone_size: NA
j_call: TRBJ1-2
cdr3_nt: TGCGCCAGCAGCCGCAAAACAGGGGGCTCTGGCTACACCTTC
cdr3_aa: CASSRKTGGSGYTF

v_call: TRBV2
d_call: TRBD2
clone_size: NA
j_call: TRBJ2-2
cdr3_nt: TGTGCCAGCAGGCTAGCGGGAGATGGCGGGGAGCTGTTTTTT
cdr3_aa: CASRLAGDGGELFF

v_call: TRBV11-1
d_call: NA
clone_size: NA
j_call: TRBJ1-1
cdr3_nt: TGTGCCAGCAGCCGTCGGCAGGGATTAACTGAAGCTTTCTTT
cdr3_aa: CASSRRQGLTEAFF

v_call: TRBV4-3
d_call: NA
clone_size: NA
j_call: TRBJ1-2
cdr3_nt: TGCGCCAGCAGCCAAGATGTCGAGGAATCGTGGGGCTACACCTTC
cdr3_aa: CASSQDVEESWGYTF

v_call: TRBV6-1
d_call: NA
clone_size: NA
j_call: TRBJ1-2
cdr3_nt: TGTGCCAGCAGTGAGCGGGTTCGGGGCTACACCTTC
cdr3_aa: CASSERVRGYTF

v_call: TRBV5-6
d_call: NA
clone_size: NA
j_call: TRBJ2-1
cdr3_nt: TGTGCCAGCAGCTTAAGGAGGTACGGTGAGCAGTTCTTC
cdr3_aa: CASSLRRYGEQFF

v_call: TRBV14
d_call: TRBD2
clone_size: NA
j_call: TRBJ2-2
cdr3_nt: TGTGCCAGCAGCCAAGTAGGCGGGAGGACCGGGGAGCTGTTTTTT
cdr3_aa: CASSQVGGRTGELFF

v_call: TRBV23-1
d_call: NA
clone_size: NA
j_call: TRBJ1-1
cdr3_nt: TGCGCCAGCAGTCACAAGGGGCACACTGAAGCTTTCTTT
cdr3_aa: CASSHKGHTEAFF

v_call: TRBV9
d_call: NA
clone_size: NA
j_call: TRBJ2-3
cdr3_nt: TGTGCCAGCAGCCTCCGAGGGGATACGCAGTATTTT
cdr3_aa: CASSLRGDTQYF

v_call: TRBV7-9
d_call: TRBD1
clone_size: NA
j_call: TRBJ2-7
cdr3_nt: TGTGCCAGCAGCTTAGGGGACAGCTCCTACGAGCAGTACTTC
cdr3_aa: CASSLGDSSYEQYF

v_call: TRBV7-9
d_call: NA
clone_size: NA
j_call: TRBJ1-2
cdr3_nt: TGTGCCAGCAGCTTAGTCAGGGGCTATGGCTACACCTTC
cdr3_aa: CASSLVRGYGYTF

v_call: TRBV5-1
d_call: NA
clone_size: NA
j_call: TRBJ1-1
cdr3_nt: TGCGCCAGCCGAGGCGGGGACAACACTGAAGCTTTCTTT
cdr3_aa: CASRGGDNTEAFF

v_call: TRBV2
d_call: NA
clone_size: NA
j_call: TRBJ1-2
cdr3_nt: TGTGCCACCAGGAGCCTTTCTTATGGCTACACCTTC
cdr3_aa: CATRSLSYGYTF

v_call: TRBV7-2
d_call: NA
clone_size: NA
j_call: TRBJ1-1
cdr3_nt: TGTGCCAGCAGCTTAGATGCGGGGGGGATCACTGAAGCTTTCTTT
cdr3_aa: CASSLDAGGITEAFF

v_call: TRBV3-1/TRBV3-2
d_call: NA
clone_size: NA
j_call: TRBJ1-5
cdr3_nt: TGTGCCAGCAGCCTTCAGGGTGGGGGCCAGCCCCAGCATTTT
cdr3_aa: CASSLQGGGQPQHF

v_call: TRBV25-1
d_call: TRBD1
clone_size: many
j_call: TRBJ1-3
cdr3_nt: TGTGCCAGCAGTGGACAGGGGAACACCATATATTTT
cdr3_aa: CASSGQGNTIYF

v_call: TRBV6-9
d_call: NA
clone_size: NA
j_call: TRBJ2-2
cdr3_nt: TGTGCCAGCAGTTATGACAGTAAGAACACCGGGGAGCTGTTTTTT
cdr3_aa: CASSYDSKNTGELFF

v_call: TRBV18
d_call: NA
clone_size: NA
j_call: TRBJ1-2
cdr3_nt: TGTGCCAGCTCACCTGTTTCTCCACAGGGAACCTTTACTAAGGGCTACACCTTC
cdr3_aa: CASSPVSPQGTFTKGYTF

v_call: TRBV12-3/TRBV12-4
d_call: TRBD2
clone_size: NA
j_call: TRBJ2-1
cdr3_nt: TGTGCCAGCAGGCCCGGGGGGGCCAGAGAGCAGTTCTTC
cdr3_aa: CASRPGGAREQFF

v_call: TRBV27
d_call: NA
clone_size: NA
j_call: TRBJ1-1
cdr3_nt: TGTGCCAGCAGTTTATTGGGGAGGGTTCGAACTGAAGCTTTCTTT
cdr3_aa: CASSLLGRVRTEAFF

v_call: TRBV6-2/TRBV6-3
d_call: TRBD1
clone_size: NA
j_call: TRBJ2-5
cdr3_nt: TGTGCCAGCAGTTCCTTCCCCCTACAGGGGGCGATGATAGAGACCCAGTACTTC
cdr3_aa: CASSSFPLQGAMIETQYF

v_call: TRBV7-2
d_call: TRBD2
clone_size: NA
j_call: TRBJ2-5
cdr3_nt: TGTGCCAGCAGCTTAAGTGCTAGCGGGGGACAAGAGACCCAGTACTTC
cdr3_aa: CASSLSASGGQETQYF

v_call: TRBV5-1
d_call: NA
clone_size: NA
j_call: TRBJ2-4
cdr3_nt: TGCGCCAGCAGCTTGGCGCTAGCAGCAGACATTCAGTACTTC
cdr3_aa: CASSLALAADIQYF

v_call: TRBV18
d_call: NA
clone_size: NA
j_call: TRBJ1-1
cdr3_nt: TGTGCCAGCTCGATGGACGAGGGCACTGAAGCTTTCTTT
cdr3_aa: CASSMDEGTEAFF

v_call: TRBV29-1
d_call: NA
clone_size: NA
j_call: TRBJ1-2
cdr3_nt: TGCAGCGCCCCCCGGGGCGGGGGGCTAGGCTACACCTTC
cdr3_aa: CSAPRGGGLGYTF

v_call: TRBV2
d_call: TRBD2
clone_size: NA
j_call: TRBJ2-1
cdr3_nt: TGTGCCAGCAGTTCGGGACTAGCGGGGTACAATGAGCAGTTCTTC
cdr3_aa: CASSSGLAGYNEQFF

v_call: TRBV29-1
d_call: NA
clone_size: NA
j_call: TRBJ2-1
cdr3_nt: TGCAGCCTAAAGGGGTGGCCAAGCTCCTACAATGAGCAGTTCTTC
cdr3_aa: CSLKGWPSSYNEQFF

v_call: TRBV19
d_call: TRBD1
clone_size: few
j_call: TRBJ2-7
cdr3_nt: TGTGCCAGTAGTGTGACAGGGATATCCGATTACGAGCAGTACTTC
cdr3_aa: CASSVTGISDYEQYF

v_call: TRBV9
d_call: TRBD1
clone_size: NA
j_call: TRBJ2-7
cdr3_nt: TGTGCCAGCAGCCCTCCGGGACAGGGGCTTAGCGAGCAGTACTTC
cdr3_aa: CASSPPGQGLSEQYF

v_call: TRBV6-2/TRBV6-3
d_call: NA
clone_size: NA
j_call: TRBJ2-1
cdr3_nt: TGTGCCAGCAGTTACCGGCCGGGCAATGAGCAGTTCTTC
cdr3_aa: CASSYRPGNEQFF

v_call: TRBV5-4
d_call: NA
clone_size: NA
j_call: TRBJ2-1
cdr3_nt: TGTGCCAGCAGCTTTGGCGGGCGCGGCAATGAGCAGTTCTTC
cdr3_aa: CASSFGGRGNEQFF

v_call: TRBV27
d_call: TRBD1
clone_size: NA
j_call: TRBJ1-3
cdr3_nt: TGTGCCAGCAGGCCCAGGGGGGCATCTGGAAACACCATATATTTT
cdr3_aa: CASRPRGASGNTIYF

v_call: TRBV4-2
d_call: TRBD1
clone_size: NA
j_call: TRBJ1-5
cdr3_nt: TGTGCCAGCAGCCTCCAGGGGGCAGGACAGCCCCAGCATTTT
cdr3_aa: CASSLQGAGQPQHF

v_call: TRBV10-2
d_call: TRBD2
clone_size: NA
j_call: TRBJ2-3
cdr3_nt: TGCGCCACCCGAAGCGAACTAGCGGGCACAGATACGCAGTATTTT
cdr3_aa: CATRSELAGTDTQYF